This is a list of T cell receptor beta chains from one sample in a study of T-cell reconstitution after alpha-beta-depleted transplantation in children. TCRdb called the PCR reads again in MiXCR, with one record for every CDR3 protein. The table shows about 290,000 distinct CDR3 sequences, with 6% to 10% occurring only once. The source material was peripheral blood, sampled 360 days after TCRalphabeta/CD19-depleted stem cell transplant. The receptors originated from a female patient aged 2 to 10 who had a stem cell transplant for Fanconi anemia, so the T cells may come from the graft donor. Both conserved end residues are part of each CDR3. A D gene is named only where the DNA matches it firmly. Clone sizes are given selectively: once, few, many, or a class where the clone is expanded.

j_gene,v_gene,abundance,d_gene,CDR3aa,CDR3nt
TRBJ1-4,TRBV20-1,many,NA,CSARDSGGTGEKLFF,TGCAGTGCTAGAGATAGCGGAGGGACGGGTGAAAAACTGTTTTTT
TRBJ2-4,TRBV5-1,many,NA,CASSPRGGAHKNIQYF,TGCGCCAGCAGCCCTAGAGGGGGAGCCCACAAAAACATTCAGTACTTC
TRBJ1-5,TRBV7-2,many,TRBD1,CASSVRTGLNQPQHF,TGTGCCAGCAGCGTGCGGACAGGGTTAAATCAGCCCCAGCATTTT
TRBJ2-1,TRBV7-8,many,NA,CASSLGRGAWEQFF,TGTGCCAGCAGCTTAGGAAGAGGGGCATGGGAGCAGTTCTTC
TRBJ1-1,TRBV15,many,NA,CATTNSRNTEAFF,TGTGCCACCACGAACAGCCGAAACACTGAAGCTTTCTTT
TRBJ2-1,TRBV5-1,many,NA,CASSFPGRYNEQFF,TGCGCCAGCAGCTTCCCCGGCCGCTACAATGAGCAGTTCTTC
TRBJ2-1,TRBV7-8,few,TRBD2,CASSLQRESNEQFF,TGTGCCAGCAGCTTACAGCGGGAGAGCAATGAGCAGTTCTTC
TRBJ2-3,TRBV27,few,NA,CASSLLRVDTQYF,TGTGCCAGCAGTTTGCTCAGGGTTGATACGCAGTATTTT
TRBJ2-1,TRBV11-3,NA,NA,CASSSKGGDSNNEQFF,TGTGCCAGCAGCTCTAAGGGGGGGGACTCCAACAATGAGCAGTTCTTC
TRBJ2-1,TRBV6-1,NA,NA,CASSSVRTGKIYNEQFF,TGTGCCAGCAGCTCCGTTAGGACGGGGAAGATATACAATGAGCAGTTCTTC
TRBJ1-1,TRBV4-2,few,NA,CASSQDRGMNTEAFF,TGTGCCAGCAGCCAAGATAGGGGTATGAACACTGAAGCTTTCTTT
TRBJ1-5,TRBV12-3/TRBV12-4,NA,TRBD1,CASSLETGADNQPQHF,TGTGCCAGCAGTTTAGAGACAGGGGCGGACAATCAGCCCCAGCATTTT
TRBJ1-2,TRBV3-1,many,NA,CASSQRDGYGYTF,TGTGCCAGCAGCCAACGGGACGGATATGGCTACACCTTC
TRBJ2-7,TRBV5-1,many,NA,CASSGDNSARQQQYF,TGCGCCAGCAGCGGAGACAATTCAGCAAGGCAGCAGCAGTACTTC
TRBJ1-6,TRBV27,few,NA,CASSLYTQAGGRIPFYNSPLHF,TGTGCCAGCAGTCTATATACCCAGGCGGGGGGCAGAATTCCTTTCTATAATTCACCCCTCCACTTT
TRBJ1-1,TRBV19,NA,TRBD1,CASRTRTGVTEAFF,TGTGCCAGTAGGACGCGGACAGGGGTTACTGAAGCTTTCTTT
TRBJ2-1,TRBV20-1,NA,TRBD1,CSARHRTGVRIGTGRRYNEQFF,TGCAGTGCTAGACATCGGACAGGGGTGAGAATTGGGACCGGTCGAAGGTACAATGAGCAGTTCTTC
TRBJ1-1,TRBV6-5,many,NA,CASSTSRLGNTEAFF,TGTGCCAGCAGTACGTCACGACTGGGGAACACTGAAGCTTTCTTT
TRBJ1-1,TRBV4-2,few,NA,CASSQDRGLGTEAFF,TGTGCCAGCAGCCAAGATCGGGGCCTAGGGACTGAAGCTTTCTTT
TRBJ2-5,TRBV5-6,NA,TRBD2,CASSYSGLAGIEETQYF,TGTGCCAGCAGCTATTCAGGACTAGCGGGGATCGAAGAGACCCAGTACTTC
TRBJ1-1,TRBV12-3/TRBV12-4,few,NA,CASGGSGGMNTEAFF,TGTGCCAGCGGGGGGTCGGGGGGGATGAACACTGAAGCTTTCTTT
TRBJ2-7,TRBV20-1,many,NA,CSACDRYGLYEQYF,TGCAGTGCTTGTGACAGATACGGACTCTACGAGCAGTACTTC
TRBJ2-7,TRBV6-1,few,NA,CASRPTGSVSYEQYF,TGTGCCAGCAGACCCACAGGGTCCGTCTCCTACGAGCAGTACTTC
TRBJ2-3,TRBV12-3/TRBV12-4,many,NA,CASGRTDTQYF,TGTGCCAGCGGACGCACAGATACGCAGTATTTT
TRBJ1-2,TRBV18,few,TRBD1,CASSPRGDSYGYTF,TGTGCCAGCTCACCACGGGGGGACAGCTATGGCTACACCTTC
TRBJ1-4,TRBV28,many,NA,CASSLVGLREKLFF,TGTGCCAGCAGTTTGGTCGGGTTACGGGAAAAACTGTTTTTT
TRBJ2-5,TRBV24-1,many,TRBD2,CATIGLAGIKETQYF,TGTGCCACCATCGGACTAGCGGGGATAAAAGAGACCCAGTACTTC
TRBJ2-3,TRBV20-1,NA,TRBD2,CSPWRGGLGDTQYF,TGCAGCCCCTGGCGGGGGGGCCTCGGAGATACGCAGTATTTT
TRBJ2-7,TRBV7-2,NA,TRBD2,CASRIGTSGGNEQYF,TGTGCCAGCAGAATTGGCACTAGCGGGGGGAACGAGCAGTACTTC
TRBJ2-5,TRBV5-1,many,NA,CASSGMETQYF,TGCGCCAGCAGCGGAATGGAGACCCAGTACTTC
TRBJ2-7,TRBV27,few,NA,CASTLLPGTNEQYF,TGTGCCAGCACCCTCCTACCGGGGACGAACGAGCAGTACTTC
TRBJ2-1,TRBV25-1,many,TRBD2,CASATGLATTGSYNEQFF,TGTGCCAGTGCCACGGGACTAGCCACCACGGGCTCCTACAATGAGCAGTTCTTC
TRBJ2-7,TRBV29-1,many,NA,CSVTGSYEQYF,TGCAGCGTAACAGGTTCCTACGAGCAGTACTTC
TRBJ2-7,TRBV6-5,NA,TRBD1,CASSFSPGQGTYEQYF,TGTGCCAGCAGTTTTTCCCCGGGACAGGGGACATACGAGCAGTACTTC
TRBJ2-5,TRBV20-1,many,TRBD2,CSARGTYELAGGQETQYF,TGCAGTGCTAGAGGGACATATGAGCTAGCGGGGGGTCAAGAGACCCAGTACTTC
TRBJ1-4,TRBV25-1,NA,TRBD1,CASSDSNRGNEKLFF,TGTGCCAGCAGTGATTCTAACAGGGGTAATGAAAAACTGTTTTTT
TRBJ1-2,TRBV28,NA,NA,CASGPGWGYTF,TGTGCCAGCGGACCGGGTTGGGGCTACACCTTC
TRBJ2-2,TRBV5-1,NA,NA,CASSLLLELGELFF,TGCGCCAGCAGCTTGTTGCTGGAACTTGGGGAGCTGTTTTTT
TRBJ2-2,TRBV15,many,NA,CATSSPSAGLNTGELFF,TGTGCCACCAGCAGCCCCTCGGCGGGATTAAACACCGGGGAGCTGTTTTTT
TRBJ1-2,TRBV20-1,NA,TRBD1,CSASRDGQAYGYTF,TGCAGTGCTAGTAGGGACGGACAGGCCTATGGCTACACCTTC
TRBJ2-5,TRBV5-1,few,TRBD1,CASSGATGAEETQYF,TGCGCCAGCAGTGGAGCGACAGGGGCTGAGGAGACCCAGTACTTC
TRBJ2-1,TRBV10-2,many,TRBD2,CASSLGLAANIQPGVEQFF,TGCGCCAGCAGTTTAGGACTAGCAGCCAACATCCAACCAGGTGTTGAGCAGTTCTTC
TRBJ2-2,TRBV5-1,many,TRBD2,CASSLWLGRAYTGELFF,TGCGCCAGCAGCTTGTGGCTCGGGAGGGCCTACACCGGGGAGCTGTTTTTT
TRBJ1-1,TRBV7-2,NA,NA,CASSLRIYTEAFF,TGTGCCAGCAGCTTAAGGATTTACACTGAAGCTTTCTTT
TRBJ1-6,TRBV6-2/TRBV6-3,few,NA,CASSYSSVAGLYSPLHF,TGTGCCAGCAGTTACTCGAGTGTTGCAGGATTATATTCACCCCTCCACTTT
TRBJ2-3,TRBV28,NA,TRBD1,CASSSDRDRGGDTQYF,TGTGCCAGCAGTTCCGACCGGGACAGGGGAGGAGATACGCAGTATTTT
TRBJ2-7,TRBV28,many,TRBD1,CASLRDSSYEQYF,TGTGCCAGCCTCCGGGACAGTTCCTACGAGCAGTACTTC